This T cell receptor beta chain originates from a study of blood T cell repertoires in COVID-19. The germline gives CDR1 MNHEY, CDR2 SVGAGI. CDR3 length: 16 residues. With 4 bases clipped from V and 6 bases from J, the junction kept 8 bases outside the gene matches. The data were produced by immunoSEQ multiplex PCR, yet TCRdb's version contains in-frame clones alone and is incomplete. The sample consists of about 240,000 clones, 75% to 90% of them appearing once. The V call is TRBV6-5, the J call TRBJ2-4; 11 nucleotides agree with TRBD1. The TCR was taken from an older woman with active or convalescent COVID-19. The sample consisted of peripheral blood. The CDR3 region has the DNA TGTGCCAGCAGTTCCCGGACAGGGGGCGCGAGAAACATTCAGTACTTC. Amino acid sequence: CASSSRTGGARNIQYF.